This is a list of T cell receptor beta chains from one sample in a study of beta chain features in type 1 diabetes. Assay: immunoSEQ multiplex PCR; the TCRdb copy retains only in-frame clones and omits some. The repertoire has about 660,000 clones, about 14% of them found once; the top ten carry approximately 0.042%. Specimen: naive CD4+ T cells from blood. The source of these receptors is a man in his late teens or twenties with type 1 diabetes. The CDR3 runs from the conserved cysteine through the conserved F or W. Each record gives: CDR3 length, V gene, D gene, J gene, clone size, CDR3 protein, CDR3 DNA. A D gene is named only where the DNA matches it firmly. For some rows the clone size is stated as once, few or many, or as a class when expanded; others skip it.

length: 15
V: TRBV4-2
D: TRBD2
J: TRBJ2-1
size: few
CDR3: CASSQGLAPAGEQFF
DNA: TGTGCCAGCAGCCAAGGACTAGCTCCCGCCGGAGAGCAGTTCTTC

length: 15
V: TRBV9
D: NA
J: TRBJ1-2
size: NA
CDR3: CASSPHGFRNYGYTF
DNA: TGTGCCAGCAGCCCTCACGGGTTCCGAAACTATGGCTACACCTTC

length: 13
V: TRBV30
D: TRBD1
J: TRBJ1-2
size: few
CDR3: CAWSKDRVDGYTF
DNA: TGTGCCTGGAGTAAAGACAGGGTAGACGGCTACACCTTC

length: 16
V: TRBV7-2
D: TRBD1
J: TRBJ2-5
size: NA
CDR3: CASSSSSGTGVETQYF
DNA: TGTGCCAGCAGCTCATCGTCCGGGACAGGGGTGGAGACCCAGTACTTC

length: 14
V: TRBV5-6
D: NA
J: TRBJ2-5
size: NA
CDR3: CASSLAGSRETQYF
DNA: TGTGCCAGCAGCTTGGCGGGATCTCGGGAGACCCAGTACTTC

length: 14
V: TRBV9
D: NA
J: TRBJ2-7
size: NA
CDR3: CASSAEDQQVMQYF
DNA: TGTGCCAGCAGCGCAGAGGACCAACAGGTGATGCAGTACTTC

length: 15
V: TRBV2
D: TRBD2
J: TRBJ2-7
size: few
CDR3: CASSQGLAAPYEQYF
DNA: TGTGCCAGCAGTCAGGGACTAGCGGCCCCGTACGAGCAGTACTTC

length: 17
V: TRBV7-9
D: TRBD2
J: TRBJ2-7
size: NA
CDR3: CASSPGRRGIHSYEQYF
DNA: TGTGCCAGCAGCCCCGGGAGGAGGGGCATTCACTCCTACGAGCAGTACTTC

length: 11
V: TRBV29-1
D: NA
J: TRBJ1-1
size: few
CDR3: CSVVRDSEAFF
DNA: TGCAGCGTTGTAAGGGACTCTGAAGCTTTCTTT

length: 15
V: TRBV7-2
D: NA
J: TRBJ2-3
size: NA
CDR3: CASSLPGLPPDTQYF
DNA: TGTGCCAGCAGCCTCCCGGGACTCCCCCCAGATACGCAGTATTTT

length: 15
V: TRBV6-5
D: NA
J: TRBJ1-1
size: few
CDR3: CASSYLSRDNTEAFF
DNA: TGTGCCAGCAGTTACCTAAGCCGGGACAACACTGAAGCTTTCTTT

length: 15
V: TRBV7-2
D: TRBD2
J: TRBJ2-3
size: few
CDR3: CASSLGLAGGIAQYF
DNA: TGTGCCAGCAGCTTGGGACTAGCGGGGGGAATTGCGCAGTATTTT

length: 15
V: TRBV27
D: NA
J: TRBJ2-7
size: NA
CDR3: CASSSSGTHPYEQYF
DNA: TGTGCCAGCAGTTCATCCGGGACTCACCCCTACGAGCAGTACTTC

length: 20
V: TRBV4-2
D: TRBD2
J: TRBJ2-3
size: NA
CDR3: CASSQDNWRAGGAGADTQYF
DNA: TGTGCCAGCAGCCAAGATAACTGGCGCGCGGGGGGAGCCGGAGCAGATACGCAGTATTTT

length: 14
V: TRBV7-2
D: TRBD2
J: TRBJ2-7
size: once
CDR3: CASSGLAGVHEQYF
DNA: TGTGCCAGCAGCGGACTAGCTGGGGTCCACGAGCAGTACTTC

length: 15
V: TRBV30
D: TRBD1
J: TRBJ1-5
size: once
CDR3: CAWRHIRDRNQPQHF
DNA: TGTGCCTGGAGACATATCCGGGACAGGAATCAGCCCCAGCATTTT

length: 16
V: TRBV15
D: NA
J: TRBJ2-3
size: NA
CDR3: CATSRVRGSSTDTQYF
DNA: TGTGCCACCAGCAGAGTACGAGGGAGTAGCACAGATACGCAGTATTTT

length: 13
V: TRBV30
D: NA
J: TRBJ1-1
size: few
CDR3: CAWSVTRNTEAFF
DNA: TGTGCCTGGAGTGTAACAAGGAACACTGAAGCTTTCTTT

length: 15
V: TRBV7-2
D: TRBD2
J: TRBJ2-1
size: few
CDR3: CASSSSGGAPREQFF
DNA: TGTGCCAGCAGCTCTAGCGGGGGGGCCCCTCGGGAGCAGTTCTTC

length: 14
V: TRBV9
D: NA
J: TRBJ1-1
size: NA
CDR3: CASSRDSRDTEAFF
DNA: TGTGCCAGCAGCCGGGATTCTCGGGACACTGAAGCTTTCTTT

length: 15
V: TRBV25-1
D: TRBD1
J: TRBJ1-4
size: few
CDR3: CASSEPGGVGEKLFF
DNA: TGTGCCAGCAGTGAGCCAGGGGGTGTAGGTGAAAAACTGTTTTTT

length: 15
V: TRBV29-1
D: NA
J: TRBJ2-1
size: few
CDR3: CSVEGAGATYNEQFF
DNA: TGCAGCGTTGAAGGTGCGGGGGCTACTTACAATGAGCAGTTCTTC

length: 14
V: TRBV7-2
D: TRBD2
J: TRBJ2-5
size: few
CDR3: CASSLASGRETQYF
DNA: TGTGCCAGCAGCTTAGCTAGCGGGAGAGAGACCCAGTACTTC

length: 15
V: TRBV5-1
D: TRBD1
J: TRBJ2-1
size: few
CDR3: CASSQSGTGINEQFF
DNA: TGCGCCAGCAGCCAGTCCGGGACAGGGATAAATGAGCAGTTCTTC

length: 18
V: TRBV29-1
D: TRBD1
J: TRBJ2-2
size: NA
CDR3: CSVVPGQGSGANTGELFF
DNA: TGCAGCGTTGTCCCTGGACAGGGGTCGGGGGCGAACACCGGGGAGCTGTTTTTT

length: 20
V: TRBV10-3
D: TRBD1
J: TRBJ2-3
size: few
CDR3: CAIRSPPGQSLVDPTDTQYF
DNA: TGTGCCATCAGAAGCCCGCCGGGACAGAGTCTAGTGGATCCCACAGATACGCAGTATTTT

length: 14
V: TRBV19
D: TRBD2
J: TRBJ2-5
size: NA
CDR3: CAVSRGGPEETQYF
DNA: TGTGCCGTTTCTCGCGGGGGTCCGGAAGAGACCCAGTACTTC

length: 13
V: TRBV19
D: NA
J: TRBJ2-7
size: NA
CDR3: CASSMTGTYEQYF
DNA: TGTGCCAGTAGTATGACAGGAACCTACGAGCAGTACTTC

length: 14
V: TRBV10-3
D: NA
J: TRBJ1-4
size: NA
CDR3: CAISRTANDEKLFF
DNA: TGTGCCATCAGTAGGACAGCTAACGATGAAAAACTGTTTTTT

length: 17
V: TRBV30
D: TRBD2
J: TRBJ2-3
size: few
CDR3: CAWSLGLAGDLPDTQYF
DNA: TGTGCCTGGAGTCTAGGGTTAGCGGGAGATCTCCCAGATACGCAGTATTTT

length: 15
V: TRBV10-3
D: TRBD2
J: TRBJ2-1
size: NA
CDR3: CAISEASGAPNEQFF
DNA: TGTGCCATCAGTGAGGCCAGCGGGGCTCCCAATGAGCAGTTCTTC

length: 15
V: TRBV6-6
D: NA
J: TRBJ2-1
size: NA
CDR3: CASTFGGGSYNEQFF
DNA: TGTGCCAGCACCTTCGGGGGCGGGAGTTACAATGAGCAGTTCTTC

length: 10
V: TRBV19
D: NA
J: TRBJ2-7
size: few
CDR3: CASKLHEQYF
DNA: TGTGCCAGTAAACTTCACGAGCAGTACTTC

length: 14
V: TRBV6-5
D: NA
J: TRBJ2-1
size: few
CDR3: CASRPGTYYNEQFF
DNA: TGTGCCAGCAGGCCCGGGACGTATTACAATGAGCAGTTCTTC

length: 15
V: TRBV19
D: NA
J: TRBJ1-3
size: few
CDR3: CASRDKTNSGNTIYF
DNA: TGTGCCAGTCGGGACAAGACAAACTCTGGAAACACCATATATTTT

length: 12
V: TRBV30
D: TRBD1
J: TRBJ1-5
size: NA
CDR3: CAQGGRGQPQHF
DNA: TGTGCCCAGGGGGGGCGCGGTCAGCCCCAGCATTTT

length: 15
V: TRBV30
D: NA
J: TRBJ2-1
size: NA
CDR3: CAWSGGREILYEQFF
DNA: TGTGCCTGGAGCGGTGGACGGGAGATTCTATATGAGCAGTTCTTC

length: 13
V: TRBV30
D: NA
J: TRBJ1-1
size: NA
CDR3: CAWTLTANTEAFF
DNA: TGTGCCTGGACTCTAACAGCGAACACTGAAGCTTTCTTT

length: 15
V: TRBV9
D: NA
J: TRBJ2-1
size: NA
CDR3: CASSVVSPPVGEQFF
DNA: TGTGCCAGCAGCGTAGTTTCCCCCCCCGTCGGGGAGCAGTTCTTC

length: 13
V: TRBV6-1
D: NA
J: TRBJ2-1
size: NA
CDR3: CASSQNYPGEQFF
DNA: TGTGCCAGCAGCCAAAATTACCCGGGTGAGCAGTTCTTC

length: 13
V: TRBV29-1
D: NA
J: TRBJ2-1
size: few
CDR3: CSVGSGYPGEQFF
DNA: TGCAGCGTTGGTTCCGGATACCCGGGTGAGCAGTTCTTC

length: 15
V: TRBV4-1
D: NA
J: TRBJ1-1
size: NA
CDR3: CASSQAHFVNTEAFF
DNA: TGCGCCAGCAGCCAAGCCCACTTTGTAAACACTGAAGCTTTCTTT

length: 13
V: TRBV29-1
D: NA
J: TRBJ1-1
size: NA
CDR3: CSVEVQADTEAFF
DNA: TGCAGCGTTGAAGTGCAGGCGGACACTGAAGCTTTCTTT

length: 12
V: TRBV19
D: NA
J: TRBJ2-7
size: few
CDR3: CASRVDLYGQYF
DNA: TGTGCCAGTAGGGTGGACCTTTACGGGCAGTACTTC

length: 13
V: TRBV29-1
D: NA
J: TRBJ1-1
size: NA
CDR3: CSVAQTVNTEAFF
DNA: TGCAGCGTTGCCCAAACAGTGAACACTGAAGCTTTCTTT

length: 12
V: TRBV29-1
D: NA
J: TRBJ2-1
size: few
CDR3: CSVEGDANEQFF
DNA: TGCAGCGTTGAAGGGGACGCCAATGAGCAGTTCTTC

length: 19
V: TRBV14
D: NA
J: TRBJ2-1
size: NA
CDR3: CASSLPNSRGTISYNEQFF
DNA: TGTGCCAGCAGCCTTCCGAATTCGAGGGGGACTATCTCCTACAATGAGCAGTTCTTC

length: 16
V: TRBV19
D: TRBD1
J: TRBJ1-5
size: NA
CDR3: CASSLFPGQGRQPQHF
DNA: TGTGCCAGTAGTCTGTTCCCGGGACAGGGCCGTCAGCCCCAGCATTTT

length: 13
V: TRBV30
D: TRBD1
J: TRBJ2-7
size: NA
CDR3: CAWRKDRGYEQYF
DNA: TGTGCCTGGAGAAAAGACAGGGGGTACGAGCAGTACTTC

length: 16
V: TRBV7-2
D: TRBD2
J: TRBJ2-7
size: NA
CDR3: CASSLVATSGNYEQYF
DNA: TGTGCCAGCAGCTTAGTCGCGACTAGCGGGAATTACGAGCAGTACTTC

length: 15
V: TRBV25-1
D: NA
J: TRBJ2-7
size: few
CDR3: CASNGSATYPYEQYF
DNA: TGTGCCAGCAATGGGTCTGCGACGTATCCCTACGAGCAGTACTTC

length: 13
V: TRBV25-1
D: NA
J: TRBJ1-4
size: few
CDR3: CASSPAGNEKLFF
DNA: TGTGCCAGCAGTCCGGCGGGTAATGAAAAACTGTTTTTT

length: 16
V: TRBV9
D: NA
J: TRBJ1-2
size: few
CDR3: CASSTHGAVPNYGYTF
DNA: TGTGCCAGCAGCACTCATGGGGCAGTTCCCAACTATGGCTACACCTTC

length: 13
V: TRBV7-9
D: NA
J: TRBJ1-1
size: NA
CDR3: CASSLEVYTEAFF
DNA: TGTGCCAGCTCCCTCGAAGTTTATACTGAAGCTTTCTTT

length: 11
V: TRBV5-6
D: NA
J: TRBJ2-7
size: NA
CDR3: CASSLRDEQYF
DNA: TGTGCCAGCAGCTTGAGGGACGAGCAGTACTTC

length: 13
V: TRBV5-1
D: TRBD1
J: TRBJ2-3
size: NA
CDR3: CASSPTGADTQYF
DNA: TGCGCCAGCAGCCCGACAGGGGCAGATACGCAGTATTTT